This passage covers 9 T cell receptor beta chains from one sample sequenced in a study of T cell clonality in common variable immunodeficiency (dated by TCRdb to between 2015 and 2016). Here is what the overall study found, with its caveats: Fewer deletions and N-nucleotide insertions were reportedly observed in CVID TCRbeta sequences, and highly modified clones with 13 or more V deletions were reportedly absent from CVID TCRbeta sequences.

No cognate antigen is known for these TCRs. The method was the immunoSEQ multiplex PCR assay. TCRdb mirrors the immuneACCESS table, restricted to in-frame sequences. Some clones are absent from its copies; in checked studies, under half trace to an unresolved V gene, and the reason for the others is unknown. In this sample, fewer than 12,000 clones appear, none counted once only. In total, the top ten clones hold roughly 6.2% of the sample. Sequenced input: peripheral blood mononuclear cells. These receptors were obtained from a human donor with common variable immunodeficiency.

Comment on this clone: The CDR3 end falls 3 residues outside the read, so it is completed with the germline J gene. The chain uses TRBV30 and TRBJ1-6, with no clear D. V was cut by 1 base and J by 4 bases, with 14 bases left in between. The germline V gene encodes CDR1 GTSNPN and CDR2 SVGIG (reference sequence). The CDR3 has 16 residues. CDR3 sequence: CAWSGNRLDYNSPLHF. The covered CDR3 bases are TGTGCCTGGAGTGGGAATCGCCTAGATTATAATTCACCC.

This clone was seen a few times. The read ends 3 residues early relative to the CDR3; the germline J gene fills the gap. The chain carries TRBV7-2 and TRBJ2-7; 7 nucleotides align to TRBD2. This CDR3 has 15 amino acids. Looked up from germline, CDR1 is SGHTA and CDR2 is FQGNSA. V lost 1 base, J lost 3 bases, and 6 bases stayed unmatched. The sequenced CDR3 bases are TGTGCCAGCAGCTTAGGCCTAGCGGCATACTACGAG. Protein product: CASSLGLAAYYE. The complete CDR3 protein is CASSLGLAAYYEQYF.

A few counts support this clone. The read terminates 3 residues ahead of where the CDR3 ends, so the germline J gene completes it. The chain is built from TRBV6-1 and TRBJ1-2; no reliable D call. Per germline, CDR1 MNHNS and CDR2 SASEGT. CDR3 length: 13 residues. V was pared by 3 bases and J by 6 bases, with 11 bases between. CDR3 amino acids: CASSEHSGNGYTF. CDR3 DNA, as far as it was read: TGTGCCAGCAGTGAGCACAGCGGCAATGGC.

This clone was observed a handful of times. The read halts 3 residues ahead of the CDR3 end, with the missing end drawn from the germline J gene. The chain recombines TRBV18 with TRBJ2-1, with 7 bases aligning to TRBD1. Germline V CDR1 and CDR2: KGHSH, LQKENI. The ends lost 2 bases at V and 6 bases at J; junction bases unmatched: 4. CDR3 length: 14 amino acids. Incomplete CDR3 DNA: TGTGCCAGCTCACCAGGGAACAGGGGCAATGAG. Amino acid sequence: CASSPGNRGNE. The whole CDR3 is CASSPGNRGNEQFF.

This clone was seen more than once but under ten times. CDR3: CAWSTGFYEQYF. CDR3 DNA, as far as it was read: TGTGCCTGGAGTACAGGGTTCTACGAG. V gene TRBV30 combines with J gene TRBJ2-7, with D tentatively TRBD1 (6 bases). The read ends 3 residues before the CDR3 terminus; that terminus is restored from the germline J gene. Trimming took off 2 bases at V and 3 bases at J, with 8 bases between the two ends. CDR1 is GTSNPN and CDR2 is SVGIG in the germline V gene (reference sequence). The CDR3 is 12 residues long.

Only a few counts were recorded for this clone. CDR3 in amino acids: CASSSSTDTQYF. Partial CDR3 DNA: TGTGCCAGCTCATCAAGCACAGATACG. This chain connects TRBV18 to TRBJ2-3; D ambiguous. The CDR3 end lies 3 residues beyond the end of the read and is filled in from the germline J gene. V dropped 5 bases and J dropped 0 bases, with 3 bases sitting between them. The CDR3 sequence is 12 residues long. Germline V lookup: CDR1 KGHSH, CDR2 LQKENI. Filled out from reference TRBV18 and TRBJ2-3, the complete variable domain reads NAGVMQNPRHLVRRRGQEARLRCSPMKGHSHVYWYRQLPEEGLKFMVYLQKENIIDESGMPKERFSAEFPKEGPSILRIQQVVRGDSAAYFCASSSSTDTQYFGPGTRLTVL.

This clone was seen only a few times. The read ends 3 residues early relative to the CDR3; the germline J gene fills the gap. V usage is TRBV19 and J usage is TRBJ1-1; 8 bases align to TRBD1. The CDR3 runs to 13 residues. CDR1 is LNHDA, CDR2 SQIVND, per germline (reference sequence). V dropped 8 bases and J dropped 1; count of bases not matched to a gene: 3. Here the CDR3 reads CASGDRGNTEAFF. The DNA read from the CDR3 is TGTGCCAGTGGAGACAGGGGGAACACTGAA.

CDR3: CASSVSLNQPQHF. Incomplete CDR3 DNA: TGTGCCAGCAGTGTGAGCCTAAATCAGCCC. The chain employs TRBV2 and TRBJ1-5; D is uncertain. The read falls 3 residues short of the CDR3 end, and the missing part is taken from the germline J gene. The CDR3 is 13 amino acids. V was clipped by 4 bases and J by 4 bases, with 8 bases between them. Per the germline V gene, CDR1 is SNHLY and CDR2 is FYNNEI.

This clone is labeled as large. The read comes to an end 3 residues before the CDR3 does, leaving the germline J gene to fill in the end. The rearrangement uses TRBV18 and TRBJ2-1; 8 bases map to TRBD2. Trimming at V came to 5 bases and at J to 4 bases, leaving 10 bases not matched to a gene. This CDR3 has 16 residues. The germline gives CDR1 KGHSH, CDR2 LQKENI. The part of the CDR3 DNA that was read is TGTGCCAGCTCAAGTCTCCCGGCTAGCGGGTACAATGAG. Protein: CASSSLPASGYNE. In full, the CDR3 is CASSSLPASGYNEQFF. Full variable domain (remainder filled in from reference TRBV18 and TRBJ2-1): NAGVMQNPRHLVRRRGQEARLRCSPMKGHSHVYWYRQLPEEGLKFMVYLQKENIIDESGMPKERFSAEFPKEGPSILRIQQVVRGDSAAYFCASSSLPASGYNEQFFGPGTRLTVL.